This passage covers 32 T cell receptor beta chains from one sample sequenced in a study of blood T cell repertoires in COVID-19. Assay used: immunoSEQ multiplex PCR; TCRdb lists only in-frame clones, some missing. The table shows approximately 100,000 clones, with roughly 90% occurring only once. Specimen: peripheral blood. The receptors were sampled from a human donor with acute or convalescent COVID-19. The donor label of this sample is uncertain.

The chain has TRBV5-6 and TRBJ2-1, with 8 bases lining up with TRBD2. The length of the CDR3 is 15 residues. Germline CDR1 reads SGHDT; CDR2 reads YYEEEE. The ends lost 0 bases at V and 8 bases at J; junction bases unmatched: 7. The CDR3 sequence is CASSLVGGEVYEQFF. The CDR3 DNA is TGTGCCAGCAGCTTGGTCGGGGGGGAGGTCTATGAGCAGTTCTTC. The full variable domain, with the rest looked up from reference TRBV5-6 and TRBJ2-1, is DAGVTQSPTHLIKTRGQQVTLRCSPKSGHDTVSWYQQALGQGPQFIFQYYEEEERQRGNFPDRFSGHQFPNYSSELNVNALLLGDSALYLCASSLVGGEVYEQFFGPGTRLTVL.

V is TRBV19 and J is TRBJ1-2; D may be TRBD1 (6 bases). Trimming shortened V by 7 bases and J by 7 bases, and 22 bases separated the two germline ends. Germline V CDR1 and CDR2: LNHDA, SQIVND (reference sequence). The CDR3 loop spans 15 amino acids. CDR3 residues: CASTGGHRWVCGYTF. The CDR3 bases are TGTGCCAGTACTGGGGGACACAGGTGGGTATGTGGCTACACCTTC.

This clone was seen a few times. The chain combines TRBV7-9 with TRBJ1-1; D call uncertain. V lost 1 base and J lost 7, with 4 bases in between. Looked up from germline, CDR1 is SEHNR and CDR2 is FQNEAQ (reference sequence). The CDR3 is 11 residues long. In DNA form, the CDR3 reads TGTGCCAGCAGCTTAGGAGGTGAAGCTTTCTTT. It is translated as CASSLGGEAFF.

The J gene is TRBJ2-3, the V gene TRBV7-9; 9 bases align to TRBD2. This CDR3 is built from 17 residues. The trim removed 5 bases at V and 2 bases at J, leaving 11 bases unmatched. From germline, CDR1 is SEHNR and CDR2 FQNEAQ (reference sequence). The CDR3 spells CASSTAQTSGNTDTQYF. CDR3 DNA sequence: TGTGCCAGCAGCACAGCCCAGACTAGCGGAAACACAGATACGCAGTATTTT.

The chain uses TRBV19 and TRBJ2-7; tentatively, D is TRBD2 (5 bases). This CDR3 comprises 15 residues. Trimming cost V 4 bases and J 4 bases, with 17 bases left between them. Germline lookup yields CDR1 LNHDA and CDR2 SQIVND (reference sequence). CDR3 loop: CASSTSGGRRYEQYF. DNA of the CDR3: TGTGCCAGTAGTACCTCAGGTGGGAGAAGGTACGAGCAGTACTTC.

As DNA, the CDR3 is TGTGCCAGCCGCGGACTAGCGGGAGCGGGTGAGCAGTTCTTC. It specifies CASRGLAGAGEQFF. The chain combines TRBV6-1 with TRBJ2-1, with TRBD2 matching over 13 bases. J gave up 9 bases and V 8 bases, and 7 bases lay outside the gene matches. Germline V gives CDR1 MNHNS, CDR2 SASEGT. The CDR3 is 14 amino acids.

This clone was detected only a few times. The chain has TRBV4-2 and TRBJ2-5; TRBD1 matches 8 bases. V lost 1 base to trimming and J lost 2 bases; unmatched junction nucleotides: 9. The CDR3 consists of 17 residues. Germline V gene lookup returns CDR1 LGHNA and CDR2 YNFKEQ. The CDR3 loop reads CASSQGLRTGTQETQYF. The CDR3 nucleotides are TGTGCCAGCAGCCAAGGTCTCCGGACAGGGACACAAGAGACCCAGTACTTC.

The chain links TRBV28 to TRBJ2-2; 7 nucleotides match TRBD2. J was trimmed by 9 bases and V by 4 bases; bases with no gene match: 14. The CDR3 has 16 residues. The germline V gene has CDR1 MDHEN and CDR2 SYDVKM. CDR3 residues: CASSSPASGSPRELFF. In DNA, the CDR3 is TGTGCCAGCAGTTCCCCGGCTAGCGGATCACCTAGGGAGCTGTTTTTT.

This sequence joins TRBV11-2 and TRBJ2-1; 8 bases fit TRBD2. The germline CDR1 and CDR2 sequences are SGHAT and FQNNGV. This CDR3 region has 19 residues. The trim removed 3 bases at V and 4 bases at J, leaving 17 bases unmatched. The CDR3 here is CASSLLSGGPSGAYNEQFF. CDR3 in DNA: TGTGCCAGCAGCTTGCTCAGCGGGGGACCATCGGGGGCATACAATGAGCAGTTCTTC.

The DNA of the CDR3 is TGTGCCAGCAGCGTAGGACTAGCGGGGGGGTGGAATGAGCAGTTCTTC. Encoded protein: CASSVGLAGGWNEQFF. The rearrangement uses TRBV9 and TRBJ2-1; 14 bases line up with TRBD2. The CDR3 runs to 16 residues. The germline V gene encodes CDR1 SGDLS and CDR2 YYNGEE. V trimming: 0 bases; J trimming: 7 bases; junction bases outside the gene matches: 3.

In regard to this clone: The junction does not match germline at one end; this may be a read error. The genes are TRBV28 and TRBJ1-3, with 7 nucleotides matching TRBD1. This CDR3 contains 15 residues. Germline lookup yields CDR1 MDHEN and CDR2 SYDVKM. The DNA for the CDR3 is TGTGCCAGCTGTTCTCACAGGGGAACTGGAAACACCTTATATTTT. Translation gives CASCSHRGTGNTLYF.

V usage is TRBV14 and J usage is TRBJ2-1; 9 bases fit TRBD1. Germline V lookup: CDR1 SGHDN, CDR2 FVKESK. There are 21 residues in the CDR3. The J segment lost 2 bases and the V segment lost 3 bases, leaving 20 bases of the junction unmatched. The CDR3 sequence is CASSHLRDREGLIDPYNEQFF. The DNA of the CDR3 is TGTGCCAGCAGCCATCTCCGGGACAGGGAGGGACTGATAGACCCCTACAATGAGCAGTTCTTC.

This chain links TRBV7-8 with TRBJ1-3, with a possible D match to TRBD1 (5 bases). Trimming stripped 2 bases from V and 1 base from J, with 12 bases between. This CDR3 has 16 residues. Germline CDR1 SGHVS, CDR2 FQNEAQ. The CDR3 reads CASSLRQLASGNTIYF. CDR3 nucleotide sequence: TGTGCCAGCAGCTTAAGACAGTTAGCATCTGGAAACACCATATATTTT.

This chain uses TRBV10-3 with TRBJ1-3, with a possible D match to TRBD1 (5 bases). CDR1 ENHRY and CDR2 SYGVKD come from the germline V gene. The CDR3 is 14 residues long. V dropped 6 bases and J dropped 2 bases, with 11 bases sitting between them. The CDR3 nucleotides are TGTGCCATCAGATCGGACAAGGCTGGAAACACCATATATTTT. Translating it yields CAIRSDKAGNTIYF.

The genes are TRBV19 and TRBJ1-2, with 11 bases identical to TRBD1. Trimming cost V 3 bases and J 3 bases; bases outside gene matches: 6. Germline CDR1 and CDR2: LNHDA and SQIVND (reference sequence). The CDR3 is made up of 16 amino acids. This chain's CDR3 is CASSILQGQGDYGYTF. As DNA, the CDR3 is TGTGCCAGTAGTATCCTGCAGGGACAGGGGGACTATGGCTACACCTTC.

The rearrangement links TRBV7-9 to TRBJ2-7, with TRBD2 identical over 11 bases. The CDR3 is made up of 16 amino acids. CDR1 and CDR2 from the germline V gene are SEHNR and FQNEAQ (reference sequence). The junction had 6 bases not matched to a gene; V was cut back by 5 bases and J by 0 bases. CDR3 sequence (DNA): TGTGCCAGCAGCGACCCAACTAGCGGGAGCTCCTACGAGCAGTACTTC. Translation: CASSDPTSGSSYEQYF. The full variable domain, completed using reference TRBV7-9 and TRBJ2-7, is DTGVSQNPRHKITKRGQNVTFRCDPISEHNRLYWYRQTLGQGPEFLTYFQNEAQLEKSRLLSDRFSAERPKGSFSTLEIQRTEQGDSAMYLCASSDPTSGSSYEQYFGPGTRLTVT.

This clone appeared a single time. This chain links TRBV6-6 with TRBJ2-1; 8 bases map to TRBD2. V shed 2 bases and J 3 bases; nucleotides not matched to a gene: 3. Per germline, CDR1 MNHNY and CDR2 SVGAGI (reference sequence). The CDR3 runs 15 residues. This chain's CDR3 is CASSYGLAGYNEQFF. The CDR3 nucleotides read TGTGCCAGCAGTTACGGGCTAGCGGGCTACAATGAGCAGTTCTTC.

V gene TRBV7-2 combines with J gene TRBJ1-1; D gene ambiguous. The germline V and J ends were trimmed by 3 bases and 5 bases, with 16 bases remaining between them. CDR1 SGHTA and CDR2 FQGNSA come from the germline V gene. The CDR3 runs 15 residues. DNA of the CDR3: TGTGCCAGCAGCTTGGACGCGGGCGTTCATACTGAAGCTTTCTTT. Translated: CASSLDAGVHTEAFF. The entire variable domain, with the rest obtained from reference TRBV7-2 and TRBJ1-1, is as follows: GAGVSQSPSNKVTEKGKDVELRCDPISGHTALYWYRQSLGQGLEFLIYFQGNSAPDKSGLPSDRFSAERTGGSVSTLTIQRTQQEDSAVYLCASSLDAGVHTEAFFGQGTRLTVV.

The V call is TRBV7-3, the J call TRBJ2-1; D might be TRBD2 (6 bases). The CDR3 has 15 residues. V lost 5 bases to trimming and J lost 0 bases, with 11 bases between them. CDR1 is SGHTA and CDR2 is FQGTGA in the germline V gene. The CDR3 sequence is CASSRDSSSYNEQFF. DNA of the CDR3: TGTGCCAGCAGCCGGGACTCAAGCTCCTACAATGAGCAGTTCTTC.

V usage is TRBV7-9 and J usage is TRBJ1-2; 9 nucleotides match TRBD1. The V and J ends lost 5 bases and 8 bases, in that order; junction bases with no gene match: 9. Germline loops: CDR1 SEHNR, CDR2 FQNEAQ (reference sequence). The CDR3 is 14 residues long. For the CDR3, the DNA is TGTGCCAGCAGCCCCCCCCGGACAGGGGTCGGCTACACCTTC. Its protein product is CASSPPRTGVGYTF.

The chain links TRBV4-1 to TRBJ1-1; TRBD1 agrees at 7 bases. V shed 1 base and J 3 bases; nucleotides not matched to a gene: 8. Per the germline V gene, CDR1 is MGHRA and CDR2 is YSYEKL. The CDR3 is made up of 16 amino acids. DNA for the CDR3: TGCGCCAGCAGCCAAGGGGTGACAGGGTCGGACACTGAAGCTTTCTTT. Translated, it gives CASSQGVTGSDTEAFF.

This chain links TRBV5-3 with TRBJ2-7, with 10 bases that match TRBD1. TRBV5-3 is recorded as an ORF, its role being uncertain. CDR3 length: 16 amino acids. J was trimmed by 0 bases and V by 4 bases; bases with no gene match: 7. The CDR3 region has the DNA TGTGCCAGAAGCAAAGGGACAGGGGACCTCTCCTACGAGCAGTACTTC. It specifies CARSKGTGDLSYEQYF.

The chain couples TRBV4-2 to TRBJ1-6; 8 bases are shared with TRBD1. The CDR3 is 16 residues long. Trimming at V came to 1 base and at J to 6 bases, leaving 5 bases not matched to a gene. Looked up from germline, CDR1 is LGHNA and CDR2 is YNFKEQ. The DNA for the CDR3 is TGTGCCAGCAGCCAAGCAACAGGACAGGGTAATTCACCCCTCCACTTT. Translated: CASSQATGQGNSPLHF.

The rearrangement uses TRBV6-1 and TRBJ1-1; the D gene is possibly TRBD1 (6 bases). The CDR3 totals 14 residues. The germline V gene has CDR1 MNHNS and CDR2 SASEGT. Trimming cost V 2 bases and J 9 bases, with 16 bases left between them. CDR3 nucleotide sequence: TGTGCCAGCAGTGAATTTAGGACAGTTTCCCAAGCTTTCTTT. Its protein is CASSEFRTVSQAFF.

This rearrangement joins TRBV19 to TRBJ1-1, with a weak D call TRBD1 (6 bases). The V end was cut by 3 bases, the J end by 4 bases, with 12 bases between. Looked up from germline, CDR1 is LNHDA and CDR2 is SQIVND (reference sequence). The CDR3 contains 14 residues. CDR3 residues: CASSIIRGGTEAFF. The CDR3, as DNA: TGTGCCAGTAGTATTATCAGGGGTGGCACTGAAGCTTTCTTT. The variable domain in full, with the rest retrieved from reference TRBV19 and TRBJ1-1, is DGGITQSPKYLFRKEGQNVTLSCEQNLNHDAMYWYRQDPGQGLRLIYYSQIVNDFQKGDIAEGYSVSREKKESFPLTVTSAQKNPTAFYLCASSIIRGGTEAFFGQGTRLTVV.

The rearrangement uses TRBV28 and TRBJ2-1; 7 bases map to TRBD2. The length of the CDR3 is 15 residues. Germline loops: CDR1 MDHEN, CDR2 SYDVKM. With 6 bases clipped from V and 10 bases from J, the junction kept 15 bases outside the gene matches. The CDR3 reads CASSSRASGVHEQFF. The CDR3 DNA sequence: TGTGCCAGCAGCTCCCGGGCCAGCGGGGTTCACGAGCAGTTCTTC. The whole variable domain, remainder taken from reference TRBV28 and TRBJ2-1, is DVKVTQSSRYLVKRTGEKVFLECVQDMDHENMFWYRQDPGLGLRLIYFSYDVKMKEKGDIPEGYSVSREKKERFSLILESASTNQTSMYLCASSSRASGVHEQFFGPGTRLTVL.

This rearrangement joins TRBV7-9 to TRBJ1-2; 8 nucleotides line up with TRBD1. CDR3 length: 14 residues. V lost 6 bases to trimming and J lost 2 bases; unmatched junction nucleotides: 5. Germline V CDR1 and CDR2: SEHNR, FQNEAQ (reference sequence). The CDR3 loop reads CASRMGQVNYGYTF. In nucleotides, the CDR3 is TGTGCCAGCAGGATGGGACAGGTCAACTATGGCTACACCTTC.

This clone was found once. The CDR3 bases are TGCGCCAGCAGCCAAGATGGGCCGCGAGGCTACACCTTC. This encodes CASSQDGPRGYTF. The rearrangement links TRBV4-3 to TRBJ1-2; unclear D gene. The germline gives CDR1 LGHNA, CDR2 YSLEER. This CDR3 is built from 13 residues. V gave up 0 bases and J gave up 8 bases, with 10 bases separating them.

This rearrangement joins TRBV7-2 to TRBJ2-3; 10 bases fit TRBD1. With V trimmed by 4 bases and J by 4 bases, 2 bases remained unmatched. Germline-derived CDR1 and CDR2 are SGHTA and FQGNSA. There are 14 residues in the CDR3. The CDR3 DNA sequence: TGTGCCAGCAGCTCCGGGACAGGGGCAGATACGCAGTATTTT. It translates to CASSSGTGADTQYF.

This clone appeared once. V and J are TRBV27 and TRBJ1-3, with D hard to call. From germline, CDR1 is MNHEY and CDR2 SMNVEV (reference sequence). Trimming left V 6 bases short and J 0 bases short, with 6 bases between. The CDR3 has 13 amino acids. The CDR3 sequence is CASRQNSGNTIYF. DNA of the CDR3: TGTGCCAGCAGACAGAACTCTGGAAACACCATATATTTT.

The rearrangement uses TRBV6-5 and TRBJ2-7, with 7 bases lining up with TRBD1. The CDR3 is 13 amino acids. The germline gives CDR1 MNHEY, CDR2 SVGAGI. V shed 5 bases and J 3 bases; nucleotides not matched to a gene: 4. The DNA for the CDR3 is TGTGCCAGCAGTCGGGACAGCGTCTACGAGCAGTACTTC. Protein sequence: CASSRDSVYEQYF.

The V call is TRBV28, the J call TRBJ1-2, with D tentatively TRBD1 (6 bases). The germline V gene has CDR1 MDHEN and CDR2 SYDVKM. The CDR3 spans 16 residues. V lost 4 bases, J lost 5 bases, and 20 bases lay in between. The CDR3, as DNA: TGTGCCAGCAGTTCCGGCTCAGGGGCTTTGGTTTATGGCTACACCTTC. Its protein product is CASSSGSGALVYGYTF.